A selection of T cell receptor beta chains follows, all from one sample in a study of a mutant IDH1 vaccine in newly diagnosed glioma. Antigens of these TCRs are unknown. This table comes from immunoSEQ multiplex PCR, and its TCRdb copy is limited to in-frame clones, with some not included. Of roughly 51,000 clones in the sample, approximately 80% were seen once. Specimen: PBMCs, collected from a glioma patient whose treatment included an IDH1 peptide vaccine. All receptors come from a woman aged 18-29 years with glioma. Some clones in this sample may be carry-over from other donors' samples. CDR3s include the opening cysteine and the closing phenylalanine or tryptophan. D genes are given only for firm matches. For some rows the clone size is stated as once, few or many, or as a class when expanded; others skip it.

d_call j_call v_call clone_size cdr3_aa cdr3_nt
TRBD1 TRBJ1-2 TRBV9 - CASSAKGQATWGGYTF TGTGCCAGCAGCGCCAAGGGACAGGCGACCTGGGGTGGCTACACCTTC
TRBD2 TRBJ2-3 TRBV11-2 - CASSSIRSGGLNTQYF TGTGCCAGCAGCTCCATTCGGAGCGGGGGGCTAAATACGCAGTATTTT
- TRBJ2-2 TRBV9 - CASSATVTGELFF TGTGCCAGCAGCGCGACAGTCACCGGGGAGCTGTTTTTT
- TRBJ2-5 TRBV7-2 - CASSGGGSQETQYF TGTGCCAGTTCGGGTGGGGGGTCCCAAGAGACCCAGTACTTC
- TRBJ1-2 TRBV9 few CASSGGVGAGYTF TGTGCCAGCAGCGGGGGAGTAGGGGCCGGCTACACCTTC
TRBD1 TRBJ2-5 TRBV7-2 - CASSPDRGQETQYF TGTGCCAGCAGCCCGGACAGGGGCCAAGAGACCCAGTACTTC
- TRBJ1-5 TRBV9 - CASSETRGDSNQPQHF TGTGCCAGCAGCGAGACCCGGGGCGATAGCAATCAGCCCCAGCATTTT
- TRBJ2-2 TRBV2 few CASSERAGFTGELFF TGTGCCAGCAGTGAAAGGGCAGGGTTCACCGGGGAGCTGTTTTTT
- TRBJ2-7 TRBV2 - CASSSGYEQYF TGTGCCAGCAGTTCAGGATACGAGCAGTACTTC
- TRBJ1-1 TRBV6-8 - CASSSPDRRNTEAFF TGTGCCAGCAGTTCGCCCGACAGAAGGAACACTGAAGCTTTCTTT
- TRBJ1-1 TRBV28 - CASSLAGASRGRTEAFF TGTGCCAGCAGCCTAGCGGGCGCAAGCCGCGGGAGGACTGAAGCTTTCTTT
TRBD1 TRBJ1-2 TRBV4-3 - CASSLLPPGQLSNYGYTF TGCGCCAGCAGCCTTTTACCACCGGGACAGCTCTCTAACTATGGCTACACCTTC
TRBD1 TRBJ2-7 TRBV5-6 - CASSFQTGGKTYEQYF TGTGCCAGCAGCTTTCAAACAGGGGGTAAGACCTACGAGCAGTACTTC
- TRBJ1-1 TRBV10-3 - CAISELRQRGNTEAFF TGTGCCATCAGTGAACTTCGACAGAGGGGGAACACTGAAGCTTTCTTT
TRBD1 TRBJ2-7 TRBV10-1 - CASSEVRTGEPYEQYF TGCGCCAGCAGTGAGGTTCGGACAGGGGAGCCCTACGAGCAGTACTTC
TRBD1 TRBJ2-5 TRBV27 - CASQGAQETQYF TGTGCCAGCCAGGGGGCACAAGAGACCCAGTACTTC
- TRBJ2-7 TRBV5-1 - CASSLAQGLTYEQYF TGCGCCAGCAGCTTGGCCCAGGGGTTGACCTACGAGCAGTACTTC
- TRBJ1-2 TRBV19 - CASSIGSLYTF TGTGCCAGTAGTATTGGAAGCCTCTACACCTTC
- TRBJ2-7 TRBV9 - CASSPGTSQDSYEQYF TGTGCCAGCAGCCCAGGGACCTCCCAGGACTCCTACGAGCAGTACTTC
- TRBJ2-7 TRBV4-1 - CASSQDSGRYYEQYF TGCGCCAGCAGCCAAGACTCAGGCAGATACTACGAGCAGTACTTC
- TRBJ2-2 TRBV25-1 - CASSPANTGELFF TGTGCCAGCAGTCCCGCAAACACCGGGGAGCTGTTTTTT
TRBD2 TRBJ2-2 TRBV7-8 - CASSLKRGAGGELFF TGTGCCAGCAGCTTAAAGCGGGGGGCCGGCGGGGAGCTGTTTTTT
- TRBJ2-1 TRBV5-6 - CASLVGGGGTYNEQFF TGTGCCAGCCTTGTCGGAGGGGGCGGGACCTACAATGAGCAGTTCTTC
- TRBJ1-1 TRBV5-1 - CASSSRGGNTEAFF TGCGCCAGCAGCTCGAGGGGCGGTAACACTGAAGCTTTCTTT
- TRBJ1-2 TRBV30 - CAWSVQRGYTF TGTGCCTGGAGTGTACAGCGTGGCTACACCTTC
TRBD2 TRBJ2-1 TRBV7-8 - CASLTLAGDSPRYNEQFF TGTGCCAGTCTTACACTAGCGGGGGATTCTCCCCGATACAATGAGCAGTTCTTC
- TRBJ1-3 TRBV7-9 - CASSSGTVSGNTIYF TGTGCCAGCAGCTCCGGGACCGTCTCTGGAAACACCATATATTTT
TRBD1 TRBJ2-7 TRBV19 - CASILSRTGGYEQYF TGTGCCAGTATTTTATCCCGGACAGGGGGCTACGAGCAGTACTTC
- TRBJ1-1 TRBV6-5 few CASSSRRTTQAFF TGTGCCAGCAGTTCCAGACGGACCACCCAGGCTTTCTTT
- TRBJ1-3 TRBV19 - CASSSSRFGSGNTIYF TGTGCCAGTAGTTCTTCCCGCTTTGGGTCTGGAAACACCATATATTTT
- TRBJ1-3 TRBV7-2 - CASSPVSLTGNTIYF TGTGCCAGCAGCCCAGTCAGCTTGACTGGAAACACCATATATTTT
TRBD1 TRBJ1-5 TRBV6-5 few CASSYSQDRAQPQHF TGTGCCAGCAGTTACTCCCAGGACAGGGCACAGCCCCAGCATTTT
TRBD1 TRBJ2-7 TRBV7-9 - CASSWTGDEQYF TGTGCCAGCAGCTGGACAGGGGACGAGCAGTACTTC
- TRBJ2-4 TRBV7-2 - CASSLAQGLAKNIQYF TGTGCCAGCAGCTTAGCACAGGGTCTAGCCAAAAACATTCAGTACTTC
TRBD2 TRBJ2-1 TRBV7-9 - CATRLAGADYNEQFF TGTGCCACTAGGCTAGCGGGAGCGGATTACAATGAGCAGTTCTTC
TRBD2 TRBJ2-1 TRBV7-2 - CASRNDRGTSGLKGNEQFF TGTGCCAGCAGAAACGATCGCGGGACTAGCGGGCTAAAGGGAAATGAGCAGTTCTTC
TRBD2 TRBJ2-7 TRBV23-1 - CASSQSRGLARSPHYEQYF TGCGCCAGCAGTCAATCCCGGGGACTAGCGCGATCTCCCCACTACGAGCAGTACTTC
- TRBJ1-2 TRBV2 few CASSPPRGDTNYGYTF TGTGCCAGCAGCCCACCCAGGGGAGACACAAACTATGGCTACACCTTC
TRBD1 TRBJ1-5 TRBV28 once CASSPGTGGESWSNQPQHF TGTGCCAGCAGTCCCGGCACAGGGGGTGAAAGTTGGAGCAATCAGCCCCAGCATTTT
TRBD2 TRBJ2-7 TRBV5-1 - CASSFFERGTYEQYF TGCGCCAGCAGCTTTTTCGAGCGGGGGACCTACGAGCAGTACTTC